The entry that follows covers one T cell receptor beta chain sequence. Its cognate antigen is unknown. This record comes from a study of lymphopenia after photon versus proton radiotherapy. V trimming: 1 base; J trimming: 0 bases; junction bases outside the gene matches: 6. The CDR3 has 18 residues. Germline CDR1 MGHRA, CDR2 YSYEKL. Study-wide results and limits: A bigger post-nadir fall in TCR diversity correlated inversely with survival time in deceased patients.

Clones were sequenced by immunoSEQ multiplex PCR, and TCRdb holds only the in-frame ones, with some missing. In the table there are roughly 42,000 clones, about 85% of which are singletons. The clonotype was recovered from a man in his forties or fifties with gastric cancer. The chain employs TRBV4-1 and TRBJ2-3, with 11 bases lining up with TRBD2. The sample here was peripheral blood, taken from a patient treated with photon-based radiotherapy. The CDR3 loop reads CASSQASGGPPSTDTQYF. CDR3 bases: TGCGCCAGCAGCCAAGCTAGCGGGGGGCCCCCTAGCACAGATACGCAGTATTTT.